These 9 T cell receptor beta chains were sequenced from one sample in a study of CD8 T cells in Susac syndrome. Reverse transcription used about 0.45 to 1 ug RNA and random hexamers. TCRdb ran MiXCR on the immunoSEQ multiplex PCR reads and lists one entry per CDR3 protein. The sample carries tens of thousands of distinct CDR3 sequences, roughly 94% recorded once. The sample was CD8+ T cells from PBMCs. All receptors come from a human donor with Susac syndrome.

The rearrangement uses TRBV9 and TRBJ1-5; 8 nucleotides match TRBD1. The CDR3 has 15 amino acids. Trimming cost V 1 base and J 4 bases; bases outside gene matches: 4. Germline CDR1 SGDLS, CDR2 YYNGEE. In nucleotides, the CDR3 is TGTGCCAGCAGCGTAACCGGACAGGGTAATCAGCCCCAGCATTTT. Translating it yields CASSVTGQGNQPQHF.

This chain joins TRBV13 and TRBJ2-6; D might be TRBD2 (6 bases). CDR1 PRHDT and CDR2 FYEKMQ come from the germline V gene (reference sequence). The CDR3 runs to 14 residues. The germline V and J ends were trimmed by 8 bases and 1 base, with 9 bases remaining between them. The CDR3, as DNA: TGTGCCAGCGTCGGGGGATCTGGGGCCAACGTCCTGACTTTC. Amino acids: CASVGGSGANVLTF.

The rearrangement links TRBV28 to TRBJ1-5; D gene unclear. From germline, CDR1 is MDHEN and CDR2 SYDVKM. There are 14 residues in the CDR3. The V end was cut by 4 bases, the J end by 7 bases, with 14 bases between. CDR3 nucleotides: TGTGCCAGCAGTTCTCGGTCGACTAGCCAGCCCCAGCATTTT. It codes for CASSSRSTSQPQHF.

This chain joins TRBV20-1 and TRBJ1-4; 7 positions agree with TRBD1. Germline V gene lookup returns CDR1 DFQATT and CDR2 SNEGSKA (reference sequence). V lost 6 bases, J lost 5 bases, and 15 bases stayed unmatched. CDR3 length: 16 residues. The CDR3 sequence: CSADLKEGQINEKLFF. In DNA, the CDR3 is TGCAGTGCAGACCTAAAAGAGGGACAGATCAATGAAAAACTGTTTTTT.

The gene calls are TRBV6-6 and TRBJ2-7; 10 nucleotides align to TRBD1. CDR1 is MNHNY, CDR2 SVGAGI, per germline (reference sequence). This CDR3 has 14 amino acids. V lost 7 bases, J lost 5 bases, and 8 bases stayed unmatched. This CDR3 reads CASTGTGDIHEQYF. Written as DNA, the CDR3 is TGTGCCAGCACGGGGACAGGGGATATCCACGAGCAGTACTTC.

V usage is TRBV27 and J usage is TRBJ1-6; 10 positions agree with TRBD1. The CDR3 is 14 residues long. Germline CDR1 and CDR2: MNHEY and SMNVEV (reference sequence). Trimming cost V 5 bases and J 13 bases; bases outside gene matches: 8. CDR3 region: CASSEGQGRRPLHF. The DNA of the CDR3 is TGTGCCAGCAGTGAGGGACAGGGGCGGCGGCCCCTCCACTTT.

The chain uses TRBV6-5 and TRBJ1-1, with a possible D match to TRBD1 (5 bases). Trimming shortened V by 8 bases and J by 3 bases, and 13 bases separated the two germline ends. The CDR3 has 13 residues. Germline CDR1 is MNHEY and CDR2 is SVGAGI. The CDR3 sequence is CASRGGDYTEAFF. CDR3 bases: TGTGCCAGCCGGGGGGGTGACTACACTGAAGCTTTCTTT.

J is TRBJ2-5 and V is TRBV29-1; D possibly corresponds to TRBD1 (5 bases). The CDR3 length is 13 residues. The germline V and J ends were trimmed by 6 bases and 4 bases, with 15 bases remaining between them. Germline values: CDR1 SQVTM, CDR2 ANQGSEA. The CDR3 here is CSVGPDRLETQYF. Written as DNA, the CDR3 is TGCAGCGTCGGCCCCGACAGATTAGAGACCCAGTACTTC. Full variable domain (missing parts from reference TRBV29-1 and TRBJ2-5): SAVISQKPSRDICQRGTSLTIQCQVDSQVTMMFWYRQQPGQSLTLIATANQGSEATYESGFVIDKFPISRPNLTFSTLTVSNMSPEDSSIYLCSVGPDRLETQYFGPGTRLLVL.

CDR3 sequence: CASSLHRGRDGYTF. CDR3 nucleotide sequence: TGTGCCAGCAGTTTACACAGGGGGCGGGATGGCTACACCTTC. V usage is TRBV12-3 or TRBV12-4 and J usage is TRBJ1-2, with 9 bases lining up with TRBD1. The CDR3 has 14 residues. V lost 2 bases, J lost 6 bases, and 4 bases stayed unmatched.